This T cell receptor beta chain was recovered during a study of CD8 T cells in ankylosing spondylitis. Study-wide results and caveats: Past studies reported some motif variants in reactive arthritis synovial fluid and blood. Several highly homologous variants made up a TCR beta motif, and this motif appeared characteristic of ankylosing spondylitis blood. Matched ankylosing spondylitis synovial fluid reportedly contained a significantly enriched population of disease-linked clones.

Quantitative 5'-RACE with molecular barcodes was used to make the TCR beta libraries. Each CDR3 protein gets one entry after TCRdb re-called the 5' RACE reads with MiXCR. The sample includes fewer than 250,000 distinct CDR3 sequences, more than 9% of them seen just once. This clonotype was recorded many times. Its antigen remains unknown. Germline V gene sequence: CDR1 SNHLY, CDR2 FYNNEI. CDR3 length equals 14 residues. The V and J ends lost 6 bases and 4 bases respectively, with 15 bases between them. This rearrangement joins TRBV2 to TRBJ1-1; tentatively, D is TRBD1 (6 bases). The sequencing sample was made of blood, either unsorted or a sorted T cell fraction (not recorded which). This receptor was taken from a male donor with ankylosing spondylitis or in good health (not recorded which). In DNA form, the CDR3 reads TGTGCCAGCAGCGATCGGGGGGCAGGCACTGAAGCTTTCTTT. Protein sequence: CASSDRGAGTEAFF.